This T cell receptor (beta chain) originates from a study of graft-versus-host responses after intestinal transplantation. At the level of the study: Grafts were multivisceral, liver-intestinal, or isolated intestinal. Recipients across the board were started on anti-thymocyte globulin induction, then kept on tacrolimus and steroids for approximately three years. Study-wide points: Allografts of patients with graft-donor T cell macrochimerism showed high graft-versus-host to host-versus-graft clone ratios. The marrow of recipients harbored GvH clones, and ileum or blood showed some of them first.

As to this clone: Its target is unknown.

The ends were cut back, 5 bases at V and 5 bases at J, with 18 bases in the middle. The germline V gene encodes CDR1 SGHTA and CDR2 FQGNSA. This CDR3 has 15 residues. Intraepithelial and lamina propria lymphocytes were released after the graft tissue was processed. Here immunoSEQ multiplex PCR was the method, and the copy in TCRdb shows in-frame clones only, minus some. The sample carries over 7,500 clones, roughly two thirds recorded once. This TCR was recovered from a human patient who received an intestinal transplant, so some T cells may come from the graft donor. This sample comprised ileum tissue, obtained approximately 460 days after transplant. This chain joins TRBV7-2 and TRBJ2-5, with D hard to call. As DNA, the CDR3 is TGTGCCAGCAGCGACCCGACTCAGTTCTGGGAGACCCAGTACTTC. This codes for CASSDPTQFWETQYF.